This T cell receptor beta chain was sequenced for a study of OX40 agonist ivuxolimab in advanced cancers. Study details: With a range of roughly 20 to 85, age averaged about 59 years, and around 80% were male. Study observations and caveats: Within 6 weeks, CD4+ and CD8+ blood T cells expanded clonally at 0.1 to 3.0 mg/kg. Partly responding patients at 0.1-3.0 mg/kg showed some of the smallest clonal expansion.

To note about this clone: Its antigen is undetermined.

The assay was immunoSEQ multiplex PCR, and TCRdb's table has in-frame clones only and misses some. The sample records 65,000 to 90,000 clones, 80% to 90% being singletons. At cycle 4 day 1, cycle 7 day 1, and baseline, blood was sampled. The CDR3 has 16 residues. With V trimmed by 4 bases and J by 3 bases, 8 bases remained unmatched. Looked up from germline, CDR1 is MNHNY and CDR2 is SVGAGI (reference sequence). The sequences come from CD4+ or CD8+ T cells sorted from blood, collected in a trial of the OX40 agonist ivuxolimab. The chain is built from TRBV6-6 and TRBJ1-3; 8 positions agree with TRBD1. The clonotype originates from an adult with an advanced solid tumor such as melanoma, head and neck, liver or kidney cancer. The CDR3 spells CASSSSGGRSGNTIYF. CDR3 nucleotides: TGTGCCAGCAGTTCTTCAGGGGGCAGGAGTGGAAACACCATATATTTT.